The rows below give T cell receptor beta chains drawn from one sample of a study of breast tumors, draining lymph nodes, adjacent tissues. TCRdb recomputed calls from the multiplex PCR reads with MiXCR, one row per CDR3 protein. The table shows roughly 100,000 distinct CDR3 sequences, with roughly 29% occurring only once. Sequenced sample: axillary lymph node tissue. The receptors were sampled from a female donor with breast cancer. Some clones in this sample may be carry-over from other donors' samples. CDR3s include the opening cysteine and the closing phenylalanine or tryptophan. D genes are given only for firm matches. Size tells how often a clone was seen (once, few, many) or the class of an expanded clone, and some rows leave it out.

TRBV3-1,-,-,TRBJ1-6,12,CASGQSGSPLHF,TGCGCCAGCGGCCAATCGGGCTCACCCCTCCACTTT
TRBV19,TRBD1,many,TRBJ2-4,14,CASSSRDRGDIQYF,TGTGCCAGCTCCTCTCGGGACAGAGGGGACATTCAGTACTTC
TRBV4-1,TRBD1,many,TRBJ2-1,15,CASSQPGQGNNEQFF,TGCGCCAGCAGCCAGCCTGGACAGGGTAACAATGAGCAGTTCTTC
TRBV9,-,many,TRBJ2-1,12,CASSVATNEQFF,TGTGCCAGCAGCGTAGCCACGAATGAGCAGTTCTTC
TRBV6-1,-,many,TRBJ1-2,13,CASSRMESYGYTF,TGTGCCAGCAGTCGCATGGAGAGCTATGGCTACACCTTC
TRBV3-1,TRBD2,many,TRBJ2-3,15,CASSQRTSGRRTQYF,TGTGCCAGCAGCCAAAGGACTAGCGGGAGACGCACGCAGTATTTT
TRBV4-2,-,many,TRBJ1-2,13,CASSQGVNYGYTF,TGTGCCAGCAGCCAAGGGGTAAACTATGGCTACACCTTC
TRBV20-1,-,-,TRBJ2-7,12,CSAEDISYKQYF,TGCAGTGCTGAGGATATTTCCTACAAGCAGTACTTC
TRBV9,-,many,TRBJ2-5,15,CASSPTPDSQETQYF,TGTGCCAGCAGCCCAACCCCGGACAGTCAAGAGACCCAGTACTTC
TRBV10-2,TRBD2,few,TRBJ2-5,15,CASSESGTRGETQYF,TGCGCCAGCAGTGAGTCGGGGACTAGAGGGGAGACCCAGTACTTC
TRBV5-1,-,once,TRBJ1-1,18,CASSLRILRTRGRAEAFF,TGCGCCAGCAGCTTAAGGATATTGAGGACCAGGGGCCGGGCTGAAGCTTTCTTT
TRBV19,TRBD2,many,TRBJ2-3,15,CASTSLLAGTDTQYF,TGTGCCAGTACCTCCTTACTAGCGGGAACAGATACGCAGTATTTT
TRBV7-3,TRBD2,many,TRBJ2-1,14,CASSSLSGRNEQFF,TGTGCCAGCAGCTCACTTAGCGGGAGGAATGAGCAGTTCTTC
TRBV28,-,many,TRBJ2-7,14,CASSVRGGGYEQYF,TGTGCCAGCAGCGTACGGGGCGGAGGTTACGAGCAGTACTTC
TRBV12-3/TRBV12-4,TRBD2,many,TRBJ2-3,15,CASSRLAGGSDTQYF,TGTGCCAGCAGCCGACTAGCGGGAGGGTCAGATACGCAGTATTTT
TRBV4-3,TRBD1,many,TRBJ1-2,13,CASSDDRDHGYTF,TGCGCCAGCAGCGATGACAGGGATCATGGCTACACCTTC
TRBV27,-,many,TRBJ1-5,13,CASGTGGNQPQHF,TGTGCCAGCGGGACGGGAGGAAATCAGCCCCAGCATTTT
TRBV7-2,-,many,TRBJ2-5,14,CASSQRTVRETQYF,TGTGCCAGCAGCCAAAGGACAGTGAGGGAGACCCAGTACTTC
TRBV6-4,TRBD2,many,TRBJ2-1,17,CASSESFWAGGTNEQFF,TGTGCCAGCAGTGAATCGTTTTGGGCGGGAGGGACCAATGAGCAGTTCTTC
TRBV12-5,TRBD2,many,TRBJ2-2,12,CASLGGAGELFF,TGTGCTAGTCTGGGGGGGGCCGGGGAGCTGTTTTTT
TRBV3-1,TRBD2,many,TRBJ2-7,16,CASSHLWGGSGLEQYF,TGTGCCAGCAGCCATCTATGGGGGGGAAGCGGGCTCGAGCAGTACTTC
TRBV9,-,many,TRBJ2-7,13,CASSSHEGYEQYF,TGTGCCAGCAGCTCCCACGAGGGGTACGAGCAGTACTTC
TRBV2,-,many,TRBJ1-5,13,CASRGMGNQPQHF,TGTGCCAGCAGGGGGATGGGCAATCAGCCCCAGCATTTT
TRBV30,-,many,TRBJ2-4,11,CAWSVSGIQYF,TGTGCCTGGAGTGTATCTGGCATTCAGTACTTC
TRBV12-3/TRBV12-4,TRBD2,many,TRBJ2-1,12,CASSPSGVEQFF,TGTGCCAGCAGTCCTAGCGGGGTCGAGCAGTTCTTC
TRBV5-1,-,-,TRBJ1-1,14,CASSAGTLGTEAFF,TGCGCCAGCAGCGCCGGGACCTTGGGAACTGAAGCTTTCTTT
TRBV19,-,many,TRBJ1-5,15,CASSMSTNSNQPQHF,TGTGCCAGTAGTATGTCCACGAATAGCAATCAGCCCCAGCATTTT
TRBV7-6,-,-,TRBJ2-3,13,CASDLARGSTQYF,TGTGCCAGCGACTTAGCCCGGGGGAGTACGCAGTATTTT
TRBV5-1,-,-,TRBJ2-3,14,CASRSGTNTDTQYF,TGCGCCAGCAGGTCCGGGACCAACACAGATACGCAGTATTTT
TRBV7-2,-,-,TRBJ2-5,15,CAGSVRRGQQEAQYF,TGTGCCGGCAGCGTTAGGCGGGGGCAGCAAGAGGCCCAGTACTTC
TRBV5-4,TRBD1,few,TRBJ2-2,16,CASSAPRDRGPGELFF,TGTGCCAGCAGCGCTCCCCGGGACAGGGGGCCGGGGGAGCTGTTTTTT
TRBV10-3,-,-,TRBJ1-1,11,CAIKENTEAFF,TGTGCCATCAAAGAGAACACTGAAGCTTTCTTT
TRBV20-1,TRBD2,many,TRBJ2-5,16,CSAFDRTSGIQETQYF,TGCAGTGCTTTCGATCGGACTAGCGGTATCCAAGAGACCCAGTACTTC
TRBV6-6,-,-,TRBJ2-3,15,CASSLPTGPTDTQYF,TGTGCCAGCAGTCTCCCCACAGGGCCCACAGATACGCAGTATTTT
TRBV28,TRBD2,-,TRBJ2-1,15,CASSLFTSGTNEQFF,TGTGCCAGCAGTTTATTTACTAGCGGGACCAATGAGCAGTTCTTC
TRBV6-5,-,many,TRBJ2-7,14,CASSFDISSYEQYF,TGTGCCAGCAGTTTCGACATTTCGAGCTACGAGCAGTACTTC
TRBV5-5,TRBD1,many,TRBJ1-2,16,CASSSYPGTGAYGYTF,TGTGCCAGCAGCTCATACCCCGGGACAGGGGCCTATGGCTACACCTTC
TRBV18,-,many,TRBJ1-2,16,CASSPLNSLPNYGYTF,TGTGCCAGCTCACCTCTCAACAGTCTCCCTAACTATGGCTACACCTTC
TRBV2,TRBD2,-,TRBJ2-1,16,CASSEALAGGPHEQFF,TGTGCCAGCAGTGAAGCACTAGCGGGGGGGCCCCATGAGCAGTTCTTC
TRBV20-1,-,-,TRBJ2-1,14,CSAQGQKSYNERFF,TGCAGTGCCCAAGGCCAGAAGTCCTACAATGAGCGGTTCTTC
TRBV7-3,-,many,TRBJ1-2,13,CASSLTGGYGYTF,TGTGCCAGCAGCTTAACAGGGGGCTATGGCTACACCTTC
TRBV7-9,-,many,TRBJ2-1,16,CASSLAAQRSWDEQFF,TGTGCCAGCAGCTTAGCGGCGCAGCGGTCTTGGGATGAGCAGTTCTTC
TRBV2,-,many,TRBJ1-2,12,CARTRTPYGYTF,TGTGCCAGAACTCGGACACCCTATGGCTACACCTTC
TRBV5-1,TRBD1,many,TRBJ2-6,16,CASSGYRGPGANVLTF,TGCGCCAGCAGCGGCTACAGGGGGCCAGGGGCCAACGTCCTGACTTTC
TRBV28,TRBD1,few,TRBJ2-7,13,CASSRTGSCEQYF,TGTGCCAGCAGTAGGACAGGGAGTTGCGAGCAGTACTTC
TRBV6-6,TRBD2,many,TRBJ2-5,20,CASSHWGGGAGAEGQETQYF,TGTGCCAGCAGTCATTGGGGGGGAGGAGCGGGAGCCGAAGGGCAAGAGACCCAGTACTTC
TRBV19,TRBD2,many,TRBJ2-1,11,CGCSGKDEQFF,TGTGGGTGTAGCGGGAAGGATGAGCAGTTCTTC
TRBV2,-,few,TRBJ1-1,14,CASSVGVREGEAFF,TGTGCCAGCAGTGTGGGGGTAAGGGAAGGTGAAGCTTTCTTT
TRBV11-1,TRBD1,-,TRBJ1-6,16,CASSFGQEASNSPLHF,TGTGCCAGCAGCTTCGGACAGGAAGCGTCGAATTCACCCCTCCACTTT
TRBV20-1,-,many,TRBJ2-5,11,CSARQLETQSF,TGCAGTGCTAGACAATTGGAGACCCAGTCCTTC
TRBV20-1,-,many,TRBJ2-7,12,CSASAGNYEQYF,TGCAGTGCTAGTGCGGGGAACTACGAGCAGTACTTC
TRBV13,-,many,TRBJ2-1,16,CASSPTGEAGLNEQFF,TGTGCCAGCAGCCCAACAGGGGAAGCGGGACTTAATGAGCAGTTCTTC